The rows below give T cell receptor beta chains drawn from one sample of a study of T cell changes during pregnancy in multiple sclerosis. Profiled with immunoSEQ multiplex PCR; TCRdb holds only in-frame clones, not every one. In the table there are 79,000 or so clones, approximately 92% of which are singletons. Sample: CD4+ T cells from peripheral blood mononuclear cells, taken before pregnancy. These receptors all stem from a female donor with multiple sclerosis, enrolled in a pregnancy study. CDR3s include the opening cysteine and the closing phenylalanine or tryptophan. Each record gives: clone size, D gene, V gene, J gene, CDR3 protein, CDR3 DNA. D genes are given only for firm matches. The size of a clone is reported for some rows only, either as once, few or many, or as a class for expanded clones.

clone size: NA; D gene: NA; V gene: TRBV7-2; J gene: TRBJ1-1; CDR3 protein: CASSLGTNTEAFF; CDR3 DNA: TGTGCCAGCAGCTTAGGCACTAACACTGAAGCTTTCTTT
clone size: NA; D gene: TRBD1; V gene: TRBV30; J gene: TRBJ2-7; CDR3 protein: CAWRRDSYEQYF; CDR3 DNA: TGTGCCTGGAGACGGGACAGCTACGAGCAGTACTTC
clone size: NA; D gene: TRBD2; V gene: TRBV18; J gene: TRBJ2-1; CDR3 protein: CASSPPAGGNEQFF; CDR3 DNA: TGTGCCAGCTCACCACCAGCGGGAGGCAATGAGCAGTTCTTC
clone size: once; D gene: NA; V gene: TRBV27; J gene: TRBJ2-7; CDR3 protein: CASSLSPGPPREQYF; CDR3 DNA: TGTGCCAGCAGTTTATCCCCAGGGCCCCCTCGCGAGCAGTACTTC
clone size: NA; D gene: NA; V gene: TRBV9; J gene: TRBJ2-1; CDR3 protein: CASSVGTAGEQFF; CDR3 DNA: TGTGCCAGCAGCGTAGGGACGGCGGGCGAGCAGTTCTTC
clone size: NA; D gene: NA; V gene: TRBV5-1; J gene: TRBJ1-2; CDR3 protein: CASSLGSSTPSNYGYTF; CDR3 DNA: TGCGCCAGCAGCCTCGGGTCCTCCACCCCTTCAAACTATGGCTACACCTTC
clone size: once; D gene: TRBD2; V gene: TRBV9; J gene: TRBJ2-5; CDR3 protein: CASSVGLAGVETQYF; CDR3 DNA: TGTGCCAGCAGCGTAGGCCTAGCGGGGGTGGAGACCCAGTACTTC
clone size: few; D gene: TRBD1; V gene: TRBV5-4; J gene: TRBJ1-4; CDR3 protein: CASSLQGLNEKLFF; CDR3 DNA: TGTGCCAGCAGCCTACAGGGGTTGAATGAAAAACTGTTTTTT
clone size: NA; D gene: NA; V gene: TRBV5-6; J gene: TRBJ1-1; CDR3 protein: CASSLYSSNLNTEAFF; CDR3 DNA: TGTGCCAGCAGCTTGTACAGTTCGAACCTGAACACTGAAGCTTTCTTT
clone size: NA; D gene: TRBD1; V gene: TRBV27; J gene: TRBJ2-3; CDR3 protein: CASRKTGHVDTQYF; CDR3 DNA: TGTGCCAGCAGGAAGACAGGGCATGTGGATACGCAGTATTTT
clone size: NA; D gene: TRBD1; V gene: TRBV2; J gene: TRBJ1-2; CDR3 protein: CASSENRGVYYGYTF; CDR3 DNA: TGTGCCAGCAGTGAGAACAGGGGGGTTTACTATGGCTACACCTTC
clone size: NA; D gene: TRBD2; V gene: TRBV4-2; J gene: TRBJ2-1; CDR3 protein: CASSQEGWGLSGADEQFF; CDR3 DNA: TGTGCCAGCAGCCAAGAGGGGTGGGGCCTTAGCGGGGCCGATGAGCAGTTCTTC
clone size: NA; D gene: NA; V gene: TRBV7-2; J gene: TRBJ2-5; CDR3 protein: CASSLAAGMRETQYF; CDR3 DNA: TGTGCCAGCAGCTTAGCAGCAGGGATGCGAGAGACCCAGTACTTC
clone size: NA; D gene: NA; V gene: TRBV5-6; J gene: TRBJ1-3; CDR3 protein: CASARGRAGNTIYF; CDR3 DNA: TGTGCCAGCGCACGAGGGAGGGCTGGAAACACCATATATTTT
clone size: NA; D gene: NA; V gene: TRBV10-3; J gene: TRBJ2-1; CDR3 protein: CAISDSTRPGEQFF; CDR3 DNA: TGTGCCATCAGTGATTCCACACGGCCCGGGGAGCAGTTCTTC
clone size: NA; D gene: TRBD1; V gene: TRBV7-3; J gene: TRBJ1-5; CDR3 protein: CASSQDRDQPQHF; CDR3 DNA: TGTGCCAGCAGCCAGGACAGGGATCAGCCCCAGCATTTT
clone size: NA; D gene: TRBD1; V gene: TRBV29-1; J gene: TRBJ2-7; CDR3 protein: CSVVVRGLSYEQYF; CDR3 DNA: TGCAGCGTTGTGGTCAGGGGGCTCTCCTACGAGCAGTACTTC
clone size: NA; D gene: NA; V gene: TRBV6-6; J gene: TRBJ2-7; CDR3 protein: CASSYVKGAYEQYF; CDR3 DNA: TGTGCCAGCAGTTACGTCAAAGGGGCCTACGAGCAGTACTTC
clone size: NA; D gene: NA; V gene: TRBV9; J gene: TRBJ1-1; CDR3 protein: CASSATGGQFEAFF; CDR3 DNA: TGTGCCAGCAGCGCCACGGGGGGGCAGTTTGAAGCTTTCTTT
clone size: once; D gene: NA; V gene: TRBV7-9; J gene: TRBJ1-4; CDR3 protein: CASRQTGAREKLFF; CDR3 DNA: TGTGCCAGCAGACAGACAGGAGCGAGAGAAAAACTGTTTTTT
clone size: NA; D gene: TRBD2; V gene: TRBV5-1; J gene: TRBJ2-3; CDR3 protein: CASSLGGSSTDTQYF; CDR3 DNA: TGCGCCAGCAGCTTGGGCGGGAGTAGCACAGATACGCAGTATTTT
clone size: NA; D gene: TRBD1; V gene: TRBV5-5; J gene: TRBJ2-5; CDR3 protein: CASSRQGWETQYF; CDR3 DNA: TGTGCCAGCAGCAGACAGGGGTGGGAGACCCAGTACTTC
clone size: NA; D gene: TRBD1; V gene: TRBV9; J gene: TRBJ2-7; CDR3 protein: CASSPGMGQGGYEQYF; CDR3 DNA: TGTGCCAGCAGCCCAGGCATGGGACAGGGGGGGTACGAGCAGTACTTC
clone size: NA; D gene: TRBD1; V gene: TRBV19; J gene: TRBJ1-5; CDR3 protein: CASSLRQGRGNQPQHF; CDR3 DNA: TGTGCCAGTAGCCTCCGACAGGGACGAGGCAATCAGCCCCAGCATTTT
clone size: NA; D gene: TRBD1; V gene: TRBV18; J gene: TRBJ1-1; CDR3 protein: CASSPQPQGGTEAFF; CDR3 DNA: TGTGCCAGCTCCCCGCAACCGCAGGGGGGCACTGAAGCTTTCTTT
clone size: NA; D gene: NA; V gene: TRBV10-3; J gene: TRBJ2-7; CDR3 protein: CAISSGRDSYEQYF; CDR3 DNA: TGTGCCATCAGCTCCGGGAGAGACTCCTACGAGCAGTACTTC